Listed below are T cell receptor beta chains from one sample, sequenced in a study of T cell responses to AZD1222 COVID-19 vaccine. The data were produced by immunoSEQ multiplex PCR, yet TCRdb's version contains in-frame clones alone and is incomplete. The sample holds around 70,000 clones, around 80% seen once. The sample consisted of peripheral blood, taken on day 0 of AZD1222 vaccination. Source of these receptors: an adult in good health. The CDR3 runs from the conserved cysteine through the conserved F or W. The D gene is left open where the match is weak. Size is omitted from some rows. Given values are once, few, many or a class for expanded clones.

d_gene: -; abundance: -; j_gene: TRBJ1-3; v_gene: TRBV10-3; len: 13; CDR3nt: TGTGCCACGGAAAGGGTCCCTGGAAACACCATATATTTT; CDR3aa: CATERVPGNTIYF
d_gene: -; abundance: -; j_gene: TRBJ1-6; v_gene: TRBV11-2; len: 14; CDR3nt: TGTGCCAGCAGGCGGACAGCCCGCCGCATAACCCTCCACTTT; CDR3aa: CASRRTARRITLHF
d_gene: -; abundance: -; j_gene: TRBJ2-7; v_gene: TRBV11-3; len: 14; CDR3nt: TGTGCCAGCAGCTTTACAGGCAACTCCTACGAGCAGTACTTC; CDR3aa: CASSFTGNSYEQYF
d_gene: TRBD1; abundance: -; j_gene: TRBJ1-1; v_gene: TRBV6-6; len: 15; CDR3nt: TGTGCCAGCAGTTACTCGCAGGACAGGGGCGCTGAAGCTTTCTTT; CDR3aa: CASSYSQDRGAEAFF
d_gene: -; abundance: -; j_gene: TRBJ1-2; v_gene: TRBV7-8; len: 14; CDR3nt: TGTGCCAGCAGCTTAGGACAGTCTCTCTATGGCTACACCTTC; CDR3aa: CASSLGQSLYGYTF
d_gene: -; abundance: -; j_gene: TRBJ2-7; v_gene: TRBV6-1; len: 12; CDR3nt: TGTGCCAGCAGTGAAGCGAAACGGGAGCAGTACTTC; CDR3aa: CASSEAKREQYF
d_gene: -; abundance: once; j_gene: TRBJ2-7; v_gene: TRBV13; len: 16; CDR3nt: TGTGCCAGCAGCTTCTTGGAGTACGGAGGGCCCTACGAGCAGTACTTC; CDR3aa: CASSFLEYGGPYEQYF
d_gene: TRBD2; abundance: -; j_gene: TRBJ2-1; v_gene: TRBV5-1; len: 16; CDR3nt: TGCGCCAGCTGGACTAGCGGGGGCCGGGTGGATAATGAGCAGTTCTTC; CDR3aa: CASWTSGGRVDNEQFF
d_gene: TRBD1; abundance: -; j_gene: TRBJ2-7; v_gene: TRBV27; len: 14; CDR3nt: TGTGCCAGCCGCCGGGGACAGGGGGCTTACGAGCAGTACTTC; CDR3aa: CASRRGQGAYEQYF
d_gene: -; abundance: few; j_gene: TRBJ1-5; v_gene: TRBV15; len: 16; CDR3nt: TGTGCCACCAGCCCAAGAAGGTCAGGGTCACATCAGCCCCAGCATTTT; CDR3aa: CATSPRRSGSHQPQHF
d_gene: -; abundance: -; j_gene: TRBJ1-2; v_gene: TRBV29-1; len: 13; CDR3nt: TGCAGCGCAAAGAGGGGGATTAACTATGGCTACACCTTC; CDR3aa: CSAKRGINYGYTF
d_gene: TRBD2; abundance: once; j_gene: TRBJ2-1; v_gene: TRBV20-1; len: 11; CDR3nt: TGCAGTGCTACCCGGCTAGCGGGGGAGTTCTTC; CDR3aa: CSATRLAGEFF
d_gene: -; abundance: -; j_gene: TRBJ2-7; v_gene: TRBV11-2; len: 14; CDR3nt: TGTGCCAGCAGACAATCAACCAGGGGCCACGAGCAGTACTTC; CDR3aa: CASRQSTRGHEQYF
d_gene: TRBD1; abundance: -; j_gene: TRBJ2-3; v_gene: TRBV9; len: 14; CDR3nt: TGTGCCAGCAGCGTAGACAGGGGGAAAGATACGCAGTATTTT; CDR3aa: CASSVDRGKDTQYF
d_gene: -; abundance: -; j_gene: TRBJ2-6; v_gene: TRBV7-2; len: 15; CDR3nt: TGTGCCAGCAGCTTAGTATTCTCTGGGGCCAACGTCCTGACTTTC; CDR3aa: CASSLVFSGANVLTF
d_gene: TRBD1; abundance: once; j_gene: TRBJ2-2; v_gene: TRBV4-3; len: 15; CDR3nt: TGCGCCAGCAGCCAAGGACAGGGGTGGGCCGGGGAGCTGTTTTTT; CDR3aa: CASSQGQGWAGELFF
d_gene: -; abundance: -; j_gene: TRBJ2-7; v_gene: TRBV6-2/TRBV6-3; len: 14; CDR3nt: TGTGCCAGCAGCGACGCCCCAGTCGGGACGGGGCAGTACTTC; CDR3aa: CASSDAPVGTGQYF
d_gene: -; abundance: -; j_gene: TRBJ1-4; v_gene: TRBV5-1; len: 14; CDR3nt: TGCGCCAGCAGCCCCCTTCGGGGTGGTGAAAAACTGTTTTTT; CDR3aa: CASSPLRGGEKLFF
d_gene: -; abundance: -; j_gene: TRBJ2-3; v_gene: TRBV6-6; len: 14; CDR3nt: TGTGCCAGCAGAAAACAGGGATCCGCAGATACGCAGTATTTT; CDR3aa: CASRKQGSADTQYF
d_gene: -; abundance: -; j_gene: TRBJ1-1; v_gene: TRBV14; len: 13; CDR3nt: TGTGCCAGCAGCCAACTCATGAACACTGAAGCTTTCTTT; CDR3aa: CASSQLMNTEAFF
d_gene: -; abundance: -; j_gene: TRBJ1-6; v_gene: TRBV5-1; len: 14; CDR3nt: TGCGCCAGCAGCTTGGAGTCGGGGGATTCACCCCTCCACTTT; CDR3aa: CASSLESGDSPLHF
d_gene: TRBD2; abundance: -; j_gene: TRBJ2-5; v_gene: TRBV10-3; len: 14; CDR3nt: TGTGCCACCCAGGGCGGGGGGCCGTGGGAGACCCAGTACTTC; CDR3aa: CATQGGGPWETQYF
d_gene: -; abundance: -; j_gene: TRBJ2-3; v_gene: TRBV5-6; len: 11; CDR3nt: TGTGCCAGCAGCTACCAGGATACGCAGTATTTT; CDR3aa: CASSYQDTQYF
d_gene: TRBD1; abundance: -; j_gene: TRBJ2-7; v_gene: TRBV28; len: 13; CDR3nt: TGTGCCAGCCGTCACAGGGGCTCCTACGAGCAGTACTTC; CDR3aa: CASRHRGSYEQYF
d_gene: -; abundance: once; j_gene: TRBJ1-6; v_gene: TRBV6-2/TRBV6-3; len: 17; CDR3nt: TGTGCCAGCAGTTACCCCCAATTAGACTTCGGTAATTCACCCCTCCACTTT; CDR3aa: CASSYPQLDFGNSPLHF
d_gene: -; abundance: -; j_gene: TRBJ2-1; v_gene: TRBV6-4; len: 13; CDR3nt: TGTGCCAGCAGTGACTCAATGGGGGTGGAGCAGTTCTTC; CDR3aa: CASSDSMGVEQFF
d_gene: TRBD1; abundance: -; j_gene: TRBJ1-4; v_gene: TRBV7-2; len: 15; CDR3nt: TGTGCCAGCAGCATCGGGACAGTGGATAATGGAAAACTGTTTTTT; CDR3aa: CASSIGTVDNGKLFF
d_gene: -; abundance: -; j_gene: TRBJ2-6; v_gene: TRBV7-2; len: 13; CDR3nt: TGTGCCAGCAGCTCCAGGGGGGCCAACGTCCTGACTTTC; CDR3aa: CASSSRGANVLTF
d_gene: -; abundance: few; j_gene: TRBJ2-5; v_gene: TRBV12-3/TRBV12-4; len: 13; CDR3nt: TGTGCCAGCGGACGGAGAATCCAAGAGACCCAGTACTTC; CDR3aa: CASGRRIQETQYF
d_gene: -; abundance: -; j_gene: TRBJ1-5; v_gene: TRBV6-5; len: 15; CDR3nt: TGTGCCAGCACATTGGGCAGGGGAAGCAATCAGCCCCAGCATTTT; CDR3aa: CASTLGRGSNQPQHF
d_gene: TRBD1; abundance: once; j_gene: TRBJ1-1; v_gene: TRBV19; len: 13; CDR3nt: TGTGCCAGCAACACACAGGGGTCACGAAGAGCTTTCTTT; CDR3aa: CASNTQGSRRAFF
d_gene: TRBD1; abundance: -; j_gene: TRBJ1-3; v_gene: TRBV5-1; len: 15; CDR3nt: TGCGCCAGCAGCCCGGGGACAGAAACTGGAAACACCATATATTTT; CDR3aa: CASSPGTETGNTIYF
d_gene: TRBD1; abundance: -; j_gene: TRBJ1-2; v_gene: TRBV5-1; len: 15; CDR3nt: TGCGCCAGCAGCGTGCGGACAGGGGGGAGTTATGGCTACACCTTC; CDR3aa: CASSVRTGGSYGYTF
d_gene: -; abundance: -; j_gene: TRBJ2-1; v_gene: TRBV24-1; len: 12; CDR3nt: TGTGCCACCAGAGAGACAGACAATGAGCAGTTCTTC; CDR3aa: CATRETDNEQFF
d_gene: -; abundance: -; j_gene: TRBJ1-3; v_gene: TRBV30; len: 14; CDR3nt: TGTGCCTGGAGTGTCGTGTCAGGGGGAAACACCATATATTTT; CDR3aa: CAWSVVSGGNTIYF
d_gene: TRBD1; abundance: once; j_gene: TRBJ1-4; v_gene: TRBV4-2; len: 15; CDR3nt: TGTGCCAGCAGCCGGAGGACAGGGATTAATGAAAAACTGTTTTTT; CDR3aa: CASSRRTGINEKLFF
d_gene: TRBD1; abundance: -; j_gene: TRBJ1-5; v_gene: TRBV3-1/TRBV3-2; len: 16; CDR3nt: TGTGCCAGCAGCCCCCGAATGACAGGGGATGTACAGCCCCAGCATTTT; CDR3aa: CASSPRMTGDVQPQHF
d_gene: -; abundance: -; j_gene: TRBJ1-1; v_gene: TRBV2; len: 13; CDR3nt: TGTGCCAGCAGTGCCAGGGGGAACACTGAAGCTTTCTTT; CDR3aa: CASSARGNTEAFF
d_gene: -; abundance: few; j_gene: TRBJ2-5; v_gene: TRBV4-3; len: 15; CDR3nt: TGCGCCAGCAGCCAGGGCACAGTTCCACAAGAGACCCAGTACTTC; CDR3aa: CASSQGTVPQETQYF
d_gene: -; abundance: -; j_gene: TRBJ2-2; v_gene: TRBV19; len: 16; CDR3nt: TGTGCCAGTAGTATCGTAAGGGGAAGCAACACCGGGGAGCTGTTTTTT; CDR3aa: CASSIVRGSNTGELFF
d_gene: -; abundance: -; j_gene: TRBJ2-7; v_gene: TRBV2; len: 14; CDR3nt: TGTGCCAGCATCCGGGGGACAGCCCAGTACGAGCAGTACTTC; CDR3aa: CASIRGTAQYEQYF
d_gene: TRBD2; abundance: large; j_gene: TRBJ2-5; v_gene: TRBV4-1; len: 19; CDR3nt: TGCGCCAGCAGCCAAGATCGATTAAGGTCTAGCGGGGAGCGGGAGACCCAGTACTTC; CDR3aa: CASSQDRLRSSGERETQYF